This T cell receptor (beta chain) came from a study of blood T cell repertoires in COVID-19. Original methodology: The assay estimated nucleated cells by amplifying reference gene primers. Libraries were prepared by immunoSEQ multiplex PCR; TCRdb keeps only in-frame clonotypes and omits some of them. The V and J calls and clone size are taken from that table; D and trimming were inferred from the DNA. Of about 190,000 clones in the sample, over 75% were seen once. CDR1 is SQVTM and CDR2 is ANQGSEA in the germline V gene. The V gene end was trimmed by 5 bases and the J gene end by 5 bases; junction bases not matched to a gene: 7. The CDR3 runs 14 residues.

The chain couples TRBV29-1 to TRBJ2-2; TRBD2 aligns across 8 bases. The receptor was isolated from a woman aged 40 to 50 who had recovered from COVID-19. Sequencing was carried out using peripheral blood. The CDR3 reads CSVREGSRTGELFF. The CDR3 DNA follows: TGCAGCGTTCGGGAGGGATCCAGAACCGGGGAGCTGTTTTTT.